Following are 16 T cell receptor beta chains from one sample sequenced in a study of blood T cells in healthy people across ages. With a J-beta primer mix and a sample-barcoded 5' primer, a second PCR ran about 7 to 12 cycles. TCRdb fed the 5' RACE reads into MiXCR, producing one record per CDR3 protein. This sample has hundreds of thousands of distinct CDR3 sequences, with approximately 25% found just once. These data were likewise used in another study, on T cells of mothers and their children.

Specimen: blood. The receptors were gathered from a boy between 5 and 17 years old in good health.

The genes are TRBV7-2 and TRBJ1-4, with a weak D call TRBD1 (5 bases). The CDR3 consists of 14 residues. V lost 0 bases and J 12 bases, leaving 14 bases between the germline ends. Germline V CDR1 and CDR2: SGHTA, FQGNSA. CDR3 coding DNA: TGTGCCAGCAGCTTAGCTCCCCTGGGGGGGGAACTGTTTTTT. Protein: CASSLAPLGGELFF.

The genes are TRBV28 and TRBJ2-5; TRBD2 is a possible D gene (7 bases). The end of the DNA fits TRBJ2-7 better, so the J call may be wrong. CDR1 MDHEN and CDR2 SYDVKM come from the germline V gene. The CDR3 covers 17 residues. In DNA, the CDR3 is TGTGCCAGCAGTTTACGGGACCATCTACGGGGGGCCCTCGAGCAGTACTTC. It codes for CASSLRDHLRGALEQYF.

The sample holds a few counts of this clonotype. This chain uses TRBV2 with TRBJ1-1; D perhaps matches TRBD1 (5 bases). The germline V gene encodes CDR1 SNHLY and CDR2 FYNNEI. Trimming left V 7 bases short and J 2 bases short, with 11 bases between. This CDR3 spans 13 amino acids. The CDR3 coding sequence is TGTGCCAGCAAAATGACAGTAAACACTGAAGCTTTCTTT. It specifies CASKMTVNTEAFF.

This clonotype was observed a few times. V and J are TRBV27 and TRBJ2-4; TRBD1 agrees at 8 bases. The CDR3 runs 11 residues. V was pared by 8 bases and J by 8 bases, with 2 bases of the junction left unmatched. Per germline, CDR1 MNHEY and CDR2 SMNVEV (reference sequence). The CDR3 sequence: CASGQGDIQYF. CDR3 sequence (DNA): TGTGCCAGCGGACAGGGTGACATTCAGTACTTC.

This chain uses TRBV18 with TRBJ1-3; no firm D call. The CDR3 has 17 residues. Germline CDR1 reads KGHSH; CDR2 reads LQKENI. V gave up 8 bases and J gave up 0 bases, with 20 bases separating them. The CDR3 coding sequence is TGTGCCAGCGTACCGGATATTACGACGAGCTCTGGAAACACCATATATTTT. Residues: CASVPDITTSSGNTIYF.

This clonotype was observed many times. The chain combines TRBV2 with TRBJ2-1; the D gene is possibly TRBD2 (6 bases). CDR1 is SNHLY and CDR2 is FYNNEI in the germline V gene. Trimming stripped 3 bases from V and 7 bases from J, with 13 bases between. There are 14 residues in the CDR3. Here the CDR3 reads CASSDVTRRNEQFF. CDR3 in DNA: TGTGCCAGCAGTGACGTGACTAGGAGGAATGAGCAGTTCTTC. Full variable domain (outside the CDR3, taken from reference TRBV2 and TRBJ2-1): EPEVTQTPSHQVTQMGQEVILRCVPISNHLYFYWYRQILGQKVEFLVSFYNNEISEKSEIFDDQFSVERPDGSNFTLKIRSTKLEDSAMYFCASSDVTRRNEQFFGPGTRLTVL.

This clonotype was seen a few times. This chain joins TRBV29-1 and TRBJ1-1; unclear D gene. The germline V and J ends were trimmed by 0 bases and 5 bases, with 10 bases remaining between them. This CDR3 comprises 13 residues. Germline V gives CDR1 SQVTM, CDR2 ANQGSEA. In DNA form, the CDR3 reads TGCAGCGTTGAAGATGGGGTGCGGACTGAAGCTTTCTTT. This translates into CSVEDGVRTEAFF. Full variable domain (rest looked up from reference TRBV29-1 and TRBJ1-1): SAVISQKPSRDICQRGTSLTIQCQVDSQVTMMFWYRQQPGQSLTLIATANQGSEATYESGFVIDKFPISRPNLTFSTLTVSNMSPEDSSIYLCSVEDGVRTEAFFGQGTRLTVV.

The CDR3 sequence is CASSLQGGDTEAFF. The CDR3 DNA follows: TGTGCCAGCAGTCTACAGGGTGGGGACACTGAAGCTTTCTTT. The V call is TRBV27, the J call TRBJ1-1, with D possibly matching TRBD1 (6 bases). Trimming cost V 5 bases and J 3 bases, with 13 bases left between them. CDR3 size: 14 residues. Germline values: CDR1 MNHEY, CDR2 SMNVEV (reference sequence).

This clonotype has just a few counts. J is TRBJ1-2 and V is TRBV5-1; D gene uncertain. The CDR3 runs 14 residues. V was pared by 6 bases and J by 0 bases, with 12 bases between. From germline, CDR1 is SGHRS and CDR2 YFSETQ. The chain's CDR3 is CASKPPHANYGYTF. The CDR3 nucleotides are TGCGCCAGCAAACCTCCACACGCTAACTATGGCTACACCTTC.

Many counts were recorded for this clonotype. This sequence joins TRBV6-2 or TRBV6-3 and TRBJ2-2, with 8 bases that match TRBD1. V lost 8 bases and J lost 5; bases outside the gene matches: 7. Germline CDR1 reads MNHEY; CDR2 reads SVGEGT. There are 14 residues in the CDR3. CDR3 sequence reads: CASADRGETGELFF. The CDR3, as DNA: TGTGCCAGCGCAGACAGGGGTGAGACCGGGGAGCTGTTTTTT.

V usage is TRBV29-1 and J usage is TRBJ2-1, with TRBD2 matching 8 bases. The ends lost 4 bases at V and 1 base at J; junction bases unmatched: 3. Looked up from germline, CDR1 is SQVTM and CDR2 is ANQGSEA. CDR3 length equals 14 residues. The CDR3: CSVVGTSSYNEQFF. CDR3 in DNA: TGCAGCGTTGTGGGGACTAGTTCCTACAATGAGCAGTTCTTC.

There are a few counts of this clonotype. This chain links TRBV28 with TRBJ2-5; 7 bases map to TRBD2. The CDR3 consists of 15 residues. V gave up 6 bases and J gave up 3 bases; unmatched junction bases: 10. Per germline, CDR1 MDHEN and CDR2 SYDVKM. The CDR3: CASSLPRAGEETQYF. Written as DNA, the CDR3 is TGTGCCAGCAGCCTCCCGAGGGCGGGGGAAGAGACCCAGTACTTC.

This clonotype came up once. Here the CDR3 omits its conserved ending phenylalanine or tryptophan, so a read error is the likely source. The rearrangement uses TRBV5-1 and TRBJ2-5; D is uncertain. The ends were cut back, 4 bases at V and 5 bases at J, with 6 bases in the middle. This CDR3 has 11 amino acids. CDR1 and CDR2 from the germline V gene are SGHRS and YFSETQ. In nucleotides, the CDR3 is TGCGCCAGCAGCGCCATGGAGACCCAGTACCTC. Protein product: CASSAMETQYL.

As to this clonotype: One end of the junction does not line up with germline, which may come from a read error. The CDR3 nucleotides are TGTGCCAGCAGTTTAGCCGTCTACAGTGAGCAGTTCTTC. Its protein product is CASSLAVYSEQFF. This chain connects TRBV28 to TRBJ2-1; D not certain. CDR3 length: 13 amino acids. CDR1 and CDR2 (germline): MDHEN, SYDVKM.

This clonotype was seen a few times. The V and J genes are TRBV5-6 and TRBJ1-2; possibly TRBD1 for D (5 bases). The CDR3 covers 15 residues. Germline V gene lookup returns CDR1 SGHDT and CDR2 YYEEEE. The V and J ends lost 4 bases and 5 bases respectively, with 18 bases between them. In nucleotides, the CDR3 is TGTGCCAGCAGCGCCGAGGGACCCCCTAGTTATGGCTACACCTTC. It yields the protein CASSAEGPPSYGYTF.

The chain links TRBV24-1 to TRBJ2-1; 16 bases agree with TRBD2. Trimming at V came to 5 bases and at J to 12 bases, leaving 9 bases not matched to a gene. The CDR3 extends over 16 amino acids. Germline CDR1 is KGHDR and CDR2 is SFDVKD. CDR3 in amino acids: CATSAVGTSGRAVQFF. Here the CDR3 DNA reads TGTGCCACCAGTGCCGTTGGGACTAGCGGGAGGGCGGTGCAGTTCTTC.